The present T cell receptor (beta chain) was sequenced within a study of cytomegalovirus exposure and HLA in healthy donors. The study, taken as a whole, reports: As was reported, the classifier diagnosed cytomegalovirus status with high specificity and sensitivity. Three chains tied to CMV proved CMV antigen-specific in vitro.

CDR1 and CDR2 from the germline V gene are SGHDT and YYEEEE. This CDR3 is 15 amino acids long. Germline trimming cut 1 base from V and 6 bases from J; bases unmatched to any gene: 4. A remark on this clone: As yet, its antigen is unknown.

Data came from immunoSEQ multiplex PCR; TCRdb stores just in-frame clones and leaves some out. Here the sample spans some 110,000 clones, about 84% being singletons. The gene calls are TRBV5-6 and TRBJ2-3; 11 positions agree with TRBD1. The TCR was taken from a man aged 18-30 years in good health and CMV-seronegative. The specimen was PBMCs. The CDR3 nucleotides are TGTGCCAGCAGCTTGTTGGGACAGGGGGTCGATACGCAGTATTTT. Its protein product is CASSLLGQGVDTQYF. Combining the CDR3 with reference TRBV5-6 and TRBJ2-3 gives the whole variable domain DAGVTQSPTHLIKTRGQQVTLRCSPKSGHDTVSWYQQALGQGPQFIFQYYEEEERQRGNFPDRFSGHQFPNYSSELNVNALLLGDSALYLCASSLLGQGVDTQYFGPGTRLTVL.